This TCR beta chain was recorded in a study of blood T cell repertoires in COVID-19 (dated by TCRdb to about 2020). Looking at the study overall: Samples from collaborators originated in the United States, Italy and Spain and spanned both the acute and convalescent phases of COVID-19. Deeply sampled blood TCRbeta repertoires from subjects exposed to, actively infected with, or recovered from COVID-19 were included in the dataset. Where available, HLA class I and class II types were obtained from metadata supplied by the sample provider rather than from assay-based typing. The material from the prospective study consisted of cDNA or gDNA derived from T cells, B-cell-depleted T cells, or PBMCs. The repertoires were released in a freely available public database meant as a resource for research on the immune response to SARS-CoV-2. A de-identified subject ID, COVID-19 status, age in years and sex were almost always included in the sample metadata. Samples were obtained from the ongoing ImmuneRACE study (first 160 participants) and from 1,200 or so subjects provided by 6 global collaborators. What the work shows at the level of the full study, not this receptor alone: How much clinical and demographic metadata was included differed by source and by participant, and the metadata was provided uncurated.

TCRbeta CDR3 regions were amplified from genomic DNA by means of the immunoSEQ Assay, a bias-controlled multiplex PCR. In the paper's pipeline: The number of nucleated cells in each sample was estimated by amplification of reference gene primers within the assay. To quantify the absolute abundance of each unique TCRbeta CDR3 rearrangement, sequence reads were collapsed and filtered. For each sample, productive Simpson clonality was calculated by taking the square root of Simpson's diversity index across productive rearrangements. TCRdb retrieved this table from immuneACCESS and kept in-frame rearrangements only. Not all clones are present; in checked studies, unresolved V genes account for under half, and no reason is known for the remainder. V, J and clone size reflect that table, while D and trimming were determined from the DNA. The table for this sample lists about 250,000 clones; over 80% of them were counted only once. The ten largest account for more than 6% of the sample.

Turning to this clone: Its antigen has not been determined. One base away there is no much larger clone; base qualities are not given.

Trimming leaves V shorter by 6 bases and J shorter by 3 bases, with the junction holding 6 bases beyond the gene matches. The CDR3 runs 15 residues from the cysteine to the phenylalanine. Only the CDR3 DNA is retained, 45 bases long and in frame from the first base. CDR1 and CDR2, per the germline V gene, are MDHEN and SYDVKM. Each collaborating institution followed its own protocols to collect whole blood in K2EDTA tubes. For TCRbeta analysis, collaborators shipped samples as frozen whole blood, isolated PBMCs, or DNA extracted from either of those sample types. Specimen: peripheral blood. The chain is assembled from TRBV28 and TRBJ2-3, and 10 junction bases match TRBD2. The TCR comes from a woman aged 55-70 years with active or convalescent COVID-19. The encoded CDR3 is CASSPLSGGTDTQYF. The nucleotides read TGTGCCAGCAGCCCGCTTAGCGGGGGGACAGATACGCAGTATTTT.